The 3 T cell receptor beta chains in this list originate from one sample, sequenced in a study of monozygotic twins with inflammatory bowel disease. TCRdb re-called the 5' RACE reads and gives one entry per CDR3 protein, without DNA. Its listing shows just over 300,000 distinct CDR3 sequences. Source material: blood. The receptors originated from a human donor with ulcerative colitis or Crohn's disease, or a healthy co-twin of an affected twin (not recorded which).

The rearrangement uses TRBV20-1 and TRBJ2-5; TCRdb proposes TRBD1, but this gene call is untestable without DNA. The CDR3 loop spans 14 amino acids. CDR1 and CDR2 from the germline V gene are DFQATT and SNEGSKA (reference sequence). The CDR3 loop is CSAISRGGLETQYF.

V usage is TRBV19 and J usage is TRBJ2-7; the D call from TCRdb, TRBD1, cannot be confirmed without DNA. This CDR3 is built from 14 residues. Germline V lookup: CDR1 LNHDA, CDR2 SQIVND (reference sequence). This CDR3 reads CASSSRDTYYEQYF.

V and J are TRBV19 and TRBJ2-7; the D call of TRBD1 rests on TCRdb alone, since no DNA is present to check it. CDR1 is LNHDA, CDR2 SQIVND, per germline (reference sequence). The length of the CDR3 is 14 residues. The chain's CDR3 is CATRTGTVTGEQYF.